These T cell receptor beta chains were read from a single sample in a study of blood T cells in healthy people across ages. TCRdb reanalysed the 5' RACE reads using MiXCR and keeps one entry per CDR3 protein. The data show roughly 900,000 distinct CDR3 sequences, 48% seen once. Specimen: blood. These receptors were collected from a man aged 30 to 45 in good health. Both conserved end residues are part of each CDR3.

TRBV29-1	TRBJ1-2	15	CSVSPRLQTNYGYTF
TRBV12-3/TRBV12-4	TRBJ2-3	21	CASSLLRGTSGGLWDTDTQYF
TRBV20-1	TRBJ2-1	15	CSARDPGQGAYEQFF
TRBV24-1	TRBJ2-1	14	CATSGGKGRTEQFF
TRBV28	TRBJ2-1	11	CASRRRDEQFF
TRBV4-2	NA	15	CASSQEKQRGYEQYF
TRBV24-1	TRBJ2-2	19	CATSDSLVYRRSDTGELFF
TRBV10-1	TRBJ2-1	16	CASSEPIGLAGSEQFF
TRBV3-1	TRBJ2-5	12	CASSQNQETQYF
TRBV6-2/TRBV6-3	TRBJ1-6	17	CASSRPKQLAANSPLHF
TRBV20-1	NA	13	CSAPGTGRYEQYF
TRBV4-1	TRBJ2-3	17	CASSHHAGSTSTDTQYF
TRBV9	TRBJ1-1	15	CASSVATATSTEAFF
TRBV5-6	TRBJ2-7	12	CASSLERLEQYF
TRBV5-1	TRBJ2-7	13	CASSSDNSYEQYF
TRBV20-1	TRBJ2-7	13	CSAIPGQGYEQYF
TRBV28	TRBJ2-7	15	CASSFGGTVSYEQYF
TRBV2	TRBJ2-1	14	CASTGTSSYNEQFF
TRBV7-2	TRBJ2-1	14	CASSLLTAVNEQFF
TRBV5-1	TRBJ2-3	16	CASRPDDGGFTDTQYF
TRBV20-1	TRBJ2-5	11	CSAARKETQYF
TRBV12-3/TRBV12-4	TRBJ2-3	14	CASSLRMGADTQYF
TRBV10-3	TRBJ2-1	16	CAISESGRSLYNEQFF
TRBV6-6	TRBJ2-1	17	CASSPASGTASSNEQFF
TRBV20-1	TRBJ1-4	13	CSASWGAPEKLFF
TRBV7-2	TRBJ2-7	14	CASSPSRDGYEQYF
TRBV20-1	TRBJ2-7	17	CRARDVVDHLYQEAQYF
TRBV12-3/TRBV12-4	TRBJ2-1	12	CTSRGTNNEQFF
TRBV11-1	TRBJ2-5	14	CASSSLDSPETQYF
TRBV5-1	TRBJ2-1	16	CASSPTGQGARNEQFF
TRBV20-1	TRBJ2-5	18	CSARDWQDRVDGGETQYF
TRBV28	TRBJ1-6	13	CAVESSYNSPLHF
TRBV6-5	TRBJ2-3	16	CASSYSRDSQSDTQYF
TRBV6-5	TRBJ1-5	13	CASRPRIDRPQHF
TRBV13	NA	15	CASSLVTKARYEQYF
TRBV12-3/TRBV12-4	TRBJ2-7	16	CASTGRWGLGSYEQYF
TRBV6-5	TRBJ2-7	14	CASSYIPGSYEQYF
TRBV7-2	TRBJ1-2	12	CASSVGVYGYTF
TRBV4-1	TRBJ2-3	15	CASSQSPGRTDTQYF
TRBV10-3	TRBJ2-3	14	CAIIQRGGQDTQYF
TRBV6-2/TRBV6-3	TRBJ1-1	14	CASSYEGDVTEAFF